The T cell receptor (beta chain) under discussion was sequenced for a study of T-cell memory formation after mild COVID-19. This clonotype appeared a few times. Its specificity is not known. The study, taken as a whole, reports: Memory from before infection featured some responding clones, which suggests cross-reactive memory joined. There was a balanced CD4/CD8 profile in clones contracting day 15 to 85, and later expanders leaned CD4+.

TCR alpha and TCR beta cDNA libraries carrying sample barcodes and UMIs were produced by 5'RACE using constant-segment primers. From the 5' RACE reads, TCRdb called clonotypes with MiXCR, one entry per CDR3 protein. The sample has around 130,000 distinct CDR3 sequences, about 17% seen once. The receptor's source is a man younger than 35 who had mild COVID-19 (a few samples of this study predate the infection). Cell type and time point are not known. The specimen was PBMCs or a T cell subset sorted from them (not recorded which).

The CDR3 region is CASSQGGLRVQYF. The CDR3 nucleotides read TGTGCCAGCAGCCAAGGAGGCCTAAGGGTCCAGTACTTC. V is TRBV4-2 and J is TRBJ2-5; D is unresolved. This CDR3 has 13 amino acids. Trimming took 1 base from V and 10 from J, leaving 13 bases between them. Germline V gene sequence: CDR1 LGHNA, CDR2 YNFKEQ.